This T cell receptor beta chain was profiled in a study of cytotoxic CD8 clonotypes in ibrutinib-treated CLL. About this clone: Its antigen is currently unknown.

Overall study findings and caveats: Sampling schedules were unmatched across sustained-remission and progressing patients.

With 6 bases removed from V and 0 bases from J, the gap between germline ends came to 15 bases. The CDR3 is 15 residues long. CDR1 and CDR2 from the germline V gene are MDHEN and SYDVKM. Profiled with immunoSEQ multiplex PCR; TCRdb holds only in-frame clones, not every one. The sample lists a few hundred thousand clones, over 60% occurring once. This receptor was taken from a human donor with chronic lymphocytic leukemia. Sequencing was performed on PBMCs, taken after 36 months of ibrutinib treatment. The V call is TRBV28, the J call TRBJ2-7; maybe TRBD1 (6 bases). The CDR3 loop reads CASSPGDNGSYEQYF. CDR3 nucleotide sequence: TGTGCCAGCAGCCCTGGGGACAATGGCTCCTACGAGCAGTACTTC.